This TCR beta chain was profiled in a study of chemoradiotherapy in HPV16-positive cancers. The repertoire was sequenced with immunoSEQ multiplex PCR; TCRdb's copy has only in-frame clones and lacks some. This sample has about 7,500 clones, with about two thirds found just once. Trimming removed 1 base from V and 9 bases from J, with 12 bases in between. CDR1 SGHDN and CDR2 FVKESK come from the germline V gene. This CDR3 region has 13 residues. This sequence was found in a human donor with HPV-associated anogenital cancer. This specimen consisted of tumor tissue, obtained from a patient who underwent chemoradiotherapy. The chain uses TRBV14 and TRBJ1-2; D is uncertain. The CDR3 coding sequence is TGTGCCAGCAGCCAAGGTACCAGAAGGAGCTACACCTTC. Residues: CASSQGTRRSYTF.